The 3 T cell receptor beta chains below all came from one sample that was sequenced in a study of cytomegalovirus exposure and HLA in healthy donors. Use of 60 Vbeta and 13 Jbeta primers characterized the PCR. Data came from immunoSEQ multiplex PCR; TCRdb stores just in-frame clones and leaves some out. The listing contains roughly 40,000 clones. The source material was PBMCs. These receptors all come from a male donor in good health and CMV-seronegative.

The gene calls are TRBV5-8 and TRBJ1-5; 7 bases align to TRBD1. V trimming: 0 bases; J trimming: 7 bases; junction bases outside the gene matches: 7. Looked up from germline, CDR1 is SGHTS and CDR2 is YDEGEE. CDR3 length equals 15 residues. CDR3 nucleotides: TGTGCCAGCAGCTTGGAACAGGGGATTTGGCAGCCCCAGCATTTT. Protein: CASSLEQGIWQPQHF.

The chain is built from TRBV30 and TRBJ1-2, with 10 positions matching TRBD1. With 2 bases clipped from V and 2 bases from J, the junction kept 14 bases outside the gene matches. CDR1 is GTSNPN, CDR2 SVGIG, per germline (reference sequence). The CDR3 has 18 amino acids. The CDR3 DNA is TGTGCCTGGAGTACACAGCTTTCATCGGGACAGGGGAACTATGGCTACACCTTC. Translation gives CAWSTQLSSGQGNYGYTF.

The V call is TRBV30, the J call TRBJ2-1, with D hard to call. Trimming took off 2 bases at V and 7 bases at J, with 15 bases between the two ends. Germline values: CDR1 GTSNPN, CDR2 SVGIG (reference sequence). CDR3 length: 14 residues. The DNA for the CDR3 is TGTGCCTGGAGTACCCATCGCGGCCGGAATGAGCAGTTCTTC. It codes for CAWSTHRGRNEQFF.